This record looks at one TCR beta chain sequence and its context. The antigen is undetermined. Genes and germline come from the mouse. From the germline J gene comes the end of the CDR3, since the read stops 1 residue before it. The CDR3 consists of 14 residues. Germline loops: CDR1 KGHTA, CDR2 FQNQQP. Survey-depth TCRbeta CDR3 sequencing reported V/J genes and productive frequencies. Generated by immunoSEQ multiplex PCR, the TCRdb table keeps only in-frame clones and is missing some. The data contain about 4,200 clones, 45% to 55% of them singletons. The source of the sample is a study of tissue T cells after allogeneic stem cell transplantation. Study-wide results and caveats: Sampling depth was limited, and the cohort was small and clinically varied. TCR repertoires tracked anatomic similarity, regardless of disease or transplant status. Motif-based clustering found tissue-specific repertoire signatures shared across patients, though few clones were shared.

Specified time point: mouse harvest day 7 after allogeneic transplant. Each mouse received 10^7 T-cell-depleted marrow cells plus 10^6 splenic CD5+ T cells by tail vein. Sequencing used lymph node tissue. This receptor was obtained from a female BALB/c mouse given C57BL/6 T cells with graft-versus-host disease after an allogeneic hematopoietic cell transplant. The rearrangement joins TRBV23 to TRBJ2-5. The part of the CDR3 DNA that was read is TGCTCCAGCAGACTAAGGGGGGACCAAGACACCCAGTAC. Residues: CSSRLRGDQDTQY. The entire CDR3 reads CSSRLRGDQDTQYF.